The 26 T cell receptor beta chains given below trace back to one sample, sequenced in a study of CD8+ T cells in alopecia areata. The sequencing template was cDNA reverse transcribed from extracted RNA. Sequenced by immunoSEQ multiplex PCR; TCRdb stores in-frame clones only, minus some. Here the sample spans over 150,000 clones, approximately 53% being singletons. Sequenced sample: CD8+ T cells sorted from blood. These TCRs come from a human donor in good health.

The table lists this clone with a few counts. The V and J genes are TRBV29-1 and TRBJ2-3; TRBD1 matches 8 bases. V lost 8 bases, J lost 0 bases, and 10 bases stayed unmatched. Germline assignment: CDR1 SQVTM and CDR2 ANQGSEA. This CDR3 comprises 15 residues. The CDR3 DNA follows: TGCAGCATAACACGACAGGGGTTTAGCACAGATACGCAGTATTTT. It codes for CSITRQGFSTDTQYF.

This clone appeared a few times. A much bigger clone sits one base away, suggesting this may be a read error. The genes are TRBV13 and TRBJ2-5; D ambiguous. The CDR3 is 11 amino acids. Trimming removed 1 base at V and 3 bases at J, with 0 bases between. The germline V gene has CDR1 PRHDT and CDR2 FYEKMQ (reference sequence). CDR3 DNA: TGTGCCAGCAGCTTAGAAGAGACCCAGTACTTC. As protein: CASSLEETQYF.

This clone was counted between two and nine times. The CDR3 reads CASSELNSNQPQHF. The DNA for the CDR3 is TGTGCCAGCAGTGAACTTAATAGCAATCAGCCCCAGCATTTT. The genes are TRBV2 and TRBJ1-5; no firm D call. CDR1 and CDR2 from the germline V gene are SNHLY and FYNNEI. V was pared by 2 bases and J by 0 bases, with 5 bases between. The CDR3 sequence is 14 residues long.

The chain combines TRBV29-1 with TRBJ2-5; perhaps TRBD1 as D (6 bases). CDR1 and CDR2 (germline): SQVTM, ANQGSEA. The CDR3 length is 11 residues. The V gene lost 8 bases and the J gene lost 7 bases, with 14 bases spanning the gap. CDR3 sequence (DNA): TGCAGCCTATACAGGGATGGGACCCAGTACTTC. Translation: CSLYRDGTQYF.

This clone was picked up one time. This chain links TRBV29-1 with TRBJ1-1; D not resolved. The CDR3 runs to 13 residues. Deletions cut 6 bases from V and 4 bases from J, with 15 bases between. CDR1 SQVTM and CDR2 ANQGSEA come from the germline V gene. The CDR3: CSVVGWVSTEAFF. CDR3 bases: TGCAGCGTAGTAGGGTGGGTGAGCACTGAAGCTTTCTTT.

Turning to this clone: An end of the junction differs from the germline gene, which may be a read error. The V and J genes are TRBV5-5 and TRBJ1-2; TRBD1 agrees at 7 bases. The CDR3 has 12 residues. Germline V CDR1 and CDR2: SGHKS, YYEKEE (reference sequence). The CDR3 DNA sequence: TGTGCCAGCAGCCCACGACAGGGATGGATCGGGTTC. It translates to CASSPRQGWIGF.

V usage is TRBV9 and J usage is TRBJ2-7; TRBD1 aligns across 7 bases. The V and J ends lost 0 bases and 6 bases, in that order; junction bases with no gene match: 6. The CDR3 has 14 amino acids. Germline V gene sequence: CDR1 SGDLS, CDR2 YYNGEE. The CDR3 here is CASSVGRQGGEQYF. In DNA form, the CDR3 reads TGTGCCAGCAGCGTAGGCAGACAGGGTGGCGAGCAGTACTTC.

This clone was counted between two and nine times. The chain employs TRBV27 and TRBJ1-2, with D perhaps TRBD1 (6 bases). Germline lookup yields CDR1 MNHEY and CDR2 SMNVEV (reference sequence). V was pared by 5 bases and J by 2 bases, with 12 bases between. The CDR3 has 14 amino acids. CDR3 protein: CASSVGTPNYGYTF. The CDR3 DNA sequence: TGTGCCAGCAGTGTGGGGACACCCAACTATGGCTACACCTTC.

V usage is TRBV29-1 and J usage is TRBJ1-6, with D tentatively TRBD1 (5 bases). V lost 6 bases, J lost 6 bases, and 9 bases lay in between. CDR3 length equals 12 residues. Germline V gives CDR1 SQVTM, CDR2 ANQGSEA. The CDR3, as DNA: TGCAGCGTGGGGGGTGGTAATTCACCCCTCCACTTT. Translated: CSVGGGNSPLHF.

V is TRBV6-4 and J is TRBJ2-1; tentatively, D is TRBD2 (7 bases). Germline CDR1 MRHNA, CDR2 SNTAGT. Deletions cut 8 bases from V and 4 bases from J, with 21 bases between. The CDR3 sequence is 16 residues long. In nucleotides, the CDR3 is TGTGCCAGCGCAGCGAGGGGGGGGCTGGGTTACAATGAGCAGTTCTTC. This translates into CASAARGGLGYNEQFF.

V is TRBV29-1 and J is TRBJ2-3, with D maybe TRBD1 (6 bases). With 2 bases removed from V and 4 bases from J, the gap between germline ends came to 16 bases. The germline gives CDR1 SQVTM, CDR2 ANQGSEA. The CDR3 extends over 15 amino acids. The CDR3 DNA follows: TGCAGCGTTGAACTGGGACAACAACATCCAGATACGCAGTATTTT. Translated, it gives CSVELGQQHPDTQYF.

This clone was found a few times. Here the CDR3 DNA reads TGCAGCGTTGAAGAGCATGGTGAGACCCAGTACTTC. Residues: CSVEEHGETQYF. V is TRBV29-1 and J is TRBJ2-5, with no clear D. The V end lost 0 bases, the J end lost 5 bases, and 7 bases lay between the germline ends. This CDR3 has 12 amino acids. From germline, CDR1 is SQVTM and CDR2 ANQGSEA.

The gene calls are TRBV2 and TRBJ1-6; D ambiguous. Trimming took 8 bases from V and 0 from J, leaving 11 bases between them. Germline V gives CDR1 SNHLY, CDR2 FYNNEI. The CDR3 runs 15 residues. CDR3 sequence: CASSSSRSYNSPLHF. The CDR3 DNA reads TGTGCCAGCTCAAGCTCACGCTCCTATAATTCACCCCTCCACTTT.

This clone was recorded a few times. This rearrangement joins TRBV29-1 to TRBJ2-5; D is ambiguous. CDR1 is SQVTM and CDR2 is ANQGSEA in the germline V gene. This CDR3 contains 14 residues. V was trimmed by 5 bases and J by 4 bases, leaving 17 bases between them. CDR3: CSVLRANSRETQYF. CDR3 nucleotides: TGCAGCGTTCTACGGGCCAACTCCCGAGAGACCCAGTACTTC.

CDR3 amino acids: CASSTGVGSNQPQHF. The CDR3 nucleotides are TGTGCCAGCAGCACCGGGGTAGGGAGCAATCAGCCCCAGCATTTT. The chain recombines TRBV9 with TRBJ1-5; D unresolved. V was shortened by 4 bases and J by 1 base, with 12 bases between the two germline ends. The CDR3 spans 15 residues. From germline, CDR1 is SGDLS and CDR2 YYNGEE.

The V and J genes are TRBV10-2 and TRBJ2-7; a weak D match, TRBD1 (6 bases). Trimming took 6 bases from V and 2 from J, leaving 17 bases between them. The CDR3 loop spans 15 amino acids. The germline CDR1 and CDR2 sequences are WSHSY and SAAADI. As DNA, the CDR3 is TGCGCCAGCAGAGATCACAGGGAAGGGGCCTACGAGCAGTACTTC. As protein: CASRDHREGAYEQYF.

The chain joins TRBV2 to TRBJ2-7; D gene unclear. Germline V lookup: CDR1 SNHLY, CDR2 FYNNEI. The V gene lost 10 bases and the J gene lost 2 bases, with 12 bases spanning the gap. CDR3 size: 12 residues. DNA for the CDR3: TGTGCCACCACCCCAGTGACCTACGAGCAGTACTTC. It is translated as CATTPVTYEQYF.

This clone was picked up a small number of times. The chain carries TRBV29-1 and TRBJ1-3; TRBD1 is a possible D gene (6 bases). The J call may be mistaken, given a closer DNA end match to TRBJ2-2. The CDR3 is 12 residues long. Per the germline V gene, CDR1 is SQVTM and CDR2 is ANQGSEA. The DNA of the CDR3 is TGCAGCGTTGCAGGGGTCACCGGGGAGCTGTTTTTT. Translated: CSVAGVTGELFF.

The CDR3 reads CASLGVEAETQYF. The CDR3 DNA follows: TGTGCCAGTTTAGGGGTCGAGGCAGAGACCCAGTACTTC. The rearrangement joins TRBV28 to TRBJ2-5; a weak D match, TRBD1 (5 bases). The germline V and J ends were trimmed by 9 bases and 4 bases, with 15 bases remaining between them. This CDR3 contains 13 residues. Germline CDR1 MDHEN, CDR2 SYDVKM.

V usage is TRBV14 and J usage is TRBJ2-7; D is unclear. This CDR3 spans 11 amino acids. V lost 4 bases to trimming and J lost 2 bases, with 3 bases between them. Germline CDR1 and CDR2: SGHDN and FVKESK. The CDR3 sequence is CASSLPYEQYF. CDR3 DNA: TGTGCCAGCAGCCTGCCCTACGAGCAGTACTTC.

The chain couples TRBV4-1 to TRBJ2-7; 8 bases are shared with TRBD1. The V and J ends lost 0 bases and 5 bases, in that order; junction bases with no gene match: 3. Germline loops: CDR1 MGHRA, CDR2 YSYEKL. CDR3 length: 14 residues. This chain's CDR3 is CASSQDPGGDEQYF. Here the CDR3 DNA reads TGCGCCAGCAGCCAAGATCCAGGGGGCGACGAGCAGTACTTC.

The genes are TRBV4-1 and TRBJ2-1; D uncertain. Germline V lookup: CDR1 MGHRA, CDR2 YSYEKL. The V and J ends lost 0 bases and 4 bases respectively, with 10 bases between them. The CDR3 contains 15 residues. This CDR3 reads CASSQESQIYNEQFF. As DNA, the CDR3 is TGCGCCAGCAGCCAAGAGTCCCAGATATACAATGAGCAGTTCTTC.

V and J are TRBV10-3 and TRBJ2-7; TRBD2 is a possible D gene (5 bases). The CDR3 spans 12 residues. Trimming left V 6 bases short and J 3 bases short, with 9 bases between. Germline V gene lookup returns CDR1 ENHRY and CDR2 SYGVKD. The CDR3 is CAIRLGNYEQYF. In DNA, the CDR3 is TGTGCCATCAGGCTCGGGAACTACGAGCAGTACTTC.

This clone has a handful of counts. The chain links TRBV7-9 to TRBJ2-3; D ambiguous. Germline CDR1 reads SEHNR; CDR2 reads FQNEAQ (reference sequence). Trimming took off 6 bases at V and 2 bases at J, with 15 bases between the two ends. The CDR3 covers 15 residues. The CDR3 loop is CASRGDPPATDTQYF. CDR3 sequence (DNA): TGTGCCAGCAGAGGTGACCCCCCCGCCACAGATACGCAGTATTTT.

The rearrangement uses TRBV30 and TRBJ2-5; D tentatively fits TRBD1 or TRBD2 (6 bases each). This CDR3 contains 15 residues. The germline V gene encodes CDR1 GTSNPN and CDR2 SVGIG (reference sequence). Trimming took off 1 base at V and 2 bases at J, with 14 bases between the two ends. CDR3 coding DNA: TGTGCCTGGAGTGCGGCCGGGGGCCCTCAAGAGACCCAGTACTTC. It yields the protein CAWSAAGGPQETQYF.

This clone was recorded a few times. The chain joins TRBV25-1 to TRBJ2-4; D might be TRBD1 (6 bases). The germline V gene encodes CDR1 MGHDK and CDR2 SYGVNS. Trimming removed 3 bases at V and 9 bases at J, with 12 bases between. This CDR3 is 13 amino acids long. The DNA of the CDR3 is TGTGCCAGCAGTGAGACAGGAAGATCCATTCAGTACTTC. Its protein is CASSETGRSIQYF.